This T cell receptor beta chain was sequenced for a study of T cells in women clearing cervical HPV infection. Germline loops: CDR1 SNHLY, CDR2 FYNNEI. The CDR3 extends over 12 amino acids. The ends lost 7 bases at V and 7 bases at J; junction bases unmatched: 6. As for this clone: From the germline J gene comes the end of the CDR3, since the read stops 3 residues before it.

TCRdb's table, derived via immunoSEQ multiplex PCR, lists solely in-frame clones and lacks some. This sample's clone table lists about 37,000 clones. This TCR was recovered from a woman between 18 and 70 years old with a cervical HPV16 infection that either progressed to CIN3+ or cleared (not recorded which). The chain links TRBV2 to TRBJ1-2, with 7 bases lining up with TRBD1. Sequencing input: blood buffy coat. The CDR3 bases that were read are TGTGCCAGCAAACAGGGGTCGTTTGGC. This translates into CASKQGSFG. The whole CDR3 sequence is CASKQGSFGYTF.